The rows below give T cell receptor beta chains drawn from one sample of a study of Ad26.COV2.S vaccination and SARS-CoV-2 variants. Repertoires were generated with immunoSEQ multiplex PCR, while TCRdb's copy carries only in-frame clones and drops some. The sample has roughly 400,000 clones, roughly 90% seen once. Here the sequenced sample was peripheral blood, taken in a trial of Ad26.COV2.S vaccine versus placebo. These receptors originate from a person aged 18-60 years who received the Ad26.COV2.S COVID-19 vaccine or a placebo. CDR3s include the opening cysteine and the closing phenylalanine or tryptophan. D genes are given only for firm matches. Where a row states a size, it is once, few, many or the class of an expanded clone; other rows omit it.

cdr3_aa cdr3_nt v_call clone_size d_call j_call
CASSFLRASDTIYF TGTGCCAGCAGTTTCCTGAGGGCATCGGACACCATATATTTT TRBV28 - - TRBJ1-3
CASSLQPGGEQYF TGTGCCAGCAGCTTACAACCGGGGGGAGAGCAGTACTTC TRBV7-9 - TRBD2 TRBJ2-7
CASSQGQLNEQYF TGTGCCAGCAGCCAGGGACAGCTCAACGAGCAGTACTTC TRBV7-9 - TRBD1 TRBJ2-7
CASSFSGGIYEQYF TGTGCCAGCAGCTTCTCGGGTGGTATCTACGAGCAGTACTTC TRBV5-4 - - TRBJ2-7
CASSLGEDYGYTF TGTGCCAGCAGTTTAGGTGAGGACTATGGCTACACCTTC TRBV28 - - TRBJ1-2
CASSYSKGQGYGYTF TGTGCCAGCAGTTACTCGAAGGGACAGGGGTACGGCTACACCTTC TRBV6-2/TRBV6-3 - TRBD1 TRBJ1-2
CASSVTGTPFYEQYF TGTGCCAGCAGCGTAACAGGCACCCCTTTCTACGAGCAGTACTTC TRBV9 - - TRBJ2-7
CASSLDFYSRGGYNSPLHF TGTGCCAGCAGCTTAGATTTCTATTCCAGGGGAGGCTATAATTCACCCCTCCACTTT TRBV5-6 - - TRBJ1-6
CASRGGRDGYTF TGTGCCAGCAGGGGGGGGCGGGATGGCTACACCTTC TRBV27 - - TRBJ1-2
CASSSSQRGITGELFF TGTGCCAGCAGTTCTAGCCAGCGGGGGATCACCGGGGAGCTGTTTTTT TRBV7-6 - TRBD2 TRBJ2-2
CASSLGGNDYGYTF TGTGCCAGCAGCTTGGGGGGCAATGACTATGGCTACACCTTC TRBV5-5 - - TRBJ1-2
CATTAGLGNTIYF TGTGCCACTACGGCCGGGCTCGGAAACACCATATATTTT TRBV6-5 - - TRBJ1-3
CASSSGVNTEAFF TGTGCCAGCTCATCAGGGGTGAACACTGAAGCTTTCTTT TRBV18 - - TRBJ1-1
CASSGLAGQGGTQYF TGTGCCAGCAGCGGACTAGCGGGCCAGGGAGGTACGCAGTATTTT TRBV7-2 - TRBD2 TRBJ2-3
CATSDRTAVGNQPQHF TGTGCCACCAGTGATCGGACGGCGGTTGGCAATCAGCCCCAGCATTTT TRBV24-1 once - TRBJ1-5
CASSRGQGNPDTQYF TGTGCCAGCAGCCGGGGACAGGGTAACCCAGATACGCAGTATTTT TRBV5-5 - TRBD1 TRBJ2-3
CATSSNREDGYTF TGTGCCACCAGTAGCAACAGAGAGGACGGCTACACCTTC TRBV24-1 - - TRBJ1-2
CASALPGSTGELFF TGTGCTAGTGCTCTCCCGGGGAGCACCGGGGAGCTGTTTTTT TRBV12-5 - - TRBJ2-2
CASSSLLLGEGNQPQHF TGTGCCAGCAGCTCCCTGTTGTTGGGGGAGGGCAATCAGCCCCAGCATTTT TRBV7-2 - - TRBJ1-5
CASSLEPRPSQETQYF TGTGCCAGCAGCTTGGAGCCGCGCCCCAGTCAAGAGACCCAGTACTTC TRBV5-6 - - TRBJ2-5
CASSRNSRLRGGYTF TGTGCCAGCAGTCGTAACAGTCGACTACGGGGTGGCTACACCTTC TRBV6-2/TRBV6-3 - - TRBJ1-2
CASSPVQGQPQHF TGTGCCAGCTCACCGGTACAGGGCCAGCCCCAGCATTTT TRBV18 - - TRBJ1-5
CASSLVARPSTDTQYF TGTGCCAGCAGCTTAGTTGCTCGCCCTAGCACAGATACGCAGTATTTT TRBV7-2 - - TRBJ2-3
CASSYGLAGDSYNEQFF TGTGCCAGCAGCTACGGACTAGCGGGGGACTCCTACAATGAGCAGTTCTTC TRBV7-9 - TRBD2 TRBJ2-1
CASSLFPGDNEQFF TGCGCCAGCAGCTTGTTCCCCGGCGACAATGAGCAGTTCTTC TRBV5-1 - - TRBJ2-1
CASSTEGVPDTQYF TGTGCCAGCAGTACCGAAGGTGTACCAGATACGCAGTATTTT TRBV2 once - TRBJ2-3
CASSPPRQGLAQFF TGTGCCAGCAGCCCGCCCCGACAGGGGCTGGCGCAGTTCTTC TRBV11-2 - TRBD1 TRBJ2-1
CASSQEARDSLFYEQYF TGCGCCAGCAGCCAAGAAGCCCGGGACAGTTTATTCTACGAGCAGTACTTC TRBV4-3 - TRBD1 TRBJ2-7